These T cell receptor beta chains were read from a single sample in a study of early T cells in non-severe SARS-CoV-2 infection. TCRdb called the 5' RACE reads again in MiXCR, with one record for every CDR3 protein. The sample has 65,000 to 80,000 distinct CDR3 sequences, about 11% seen once. Material for sequencing was whole blood. These TCRs come from an adult who was a healthcare worker with PCR-confirmed SARS-CoV-2 infection or an uninfected control (not recorded which). Both conserved end residues are part of each CDR3. Each record gives: D gene, clone size, J gene, V gene, CDR3 DNA, CDR3 protein. A D gene is named only where the DNA matches it firmly. Not all rows give a size; the values are once, few, many and, for expanded clones, a class.

>.|few|TRBJ1-6|TRBV12-3/TRBV12-4
TGTGCCAGCACCAAGGGGAGGGACTCCTATAATTCACCCCTCCACTTT
CASTKGRDSYNSPLHF
>TRBD1|many|TRBJ2-1|TRBV10-3
TGTGCCATCAGAGAGCGGGACAGGGACAATGAGCAGTTCTTC
CAIRERDRDNEQFF
>TRBD1|.|TRBJ2-5|TRBV6-1
TGTGCCAGCAGCCCGTCACAGGGGGCCGCCCAAGAGACCCAGTACTTC
CASSPSQGAAQETQYF
>.|.|TRBJ2-2|TRBV5-5
TGTGCCAGCAGCTTTAGCTCCGGGACCGGGGAGCTGTTTTTT
CASSFSSGTGELFF
>TRBD1|.|TRBJ1-1|TRBV6-7
TGTGCCAGCAGTTATAAGGGGGCGGCGAACAAACCGGCCCAGAACACTGAAGCTTTCTTT
CASSYKGAANKPAQNTEAFF
>.|few|TRBJ1-1|TRBV7-2
TGTGCCAGCAGCTTAGCGCCACAGAAGATGAACACTGAAGCTTTCTTT
CASSLAPQKMNTEAFF
>.|.|TRBJ1-5|TRBV6-1
TGTGCCAGCGGGACAAACCTTGGTGGCAATCAGCCCCAGCATTTT
CASGTNLGGNQPQHF
>.|few|TRBJ2-7|TRBV3-1
TGTGCCAGCAGCCAAGGGGCGGCTAGTCGATCGAGCTACGAGCAGTACTTC
CASSQGAASRSSYEQYF
>TRBD2|.|TRBJ2-7|TRBV13
TGTGCCAGCAGCGGGAGACTAGCGGGGGGGAACTACGAGCAGTACTTC
CASSGRLAGGNYEQYF
>.|many|TRBJ2-1|TRBV12-3/TRBV12-4
TGTGCCAGCAGTTTAGTGTCGAGGGACAATGAGCAGTTCTTC
CASSLVSRDNEQFF
>TRBD2|many|TRBJ2-1|TRBV5-1
TGCGCCAGCAGCTTGGCCCCTAGCGGGGGACAGAATGAGCAGTTCTTC
CASSLAPSGGQNEQFF
>TRBD1|many|TRBJ2-5|TRBV7-6
TGTGCCAGCAGCCTAGGACAGGGCAGGATGGAGACCCAGTACTTC
CASSLGQGRMETQYF
>.|.|TRBJ2-2|TRBV7-2
TGTGCCAGCAGAGTGGCCGGGGAGCTGTTTTTT
CASRVAGELFF
>TRBD1|.|TRBJ2-1|TRBV7-2
TGTGCCAGCAGCTTAGTGACAGGGGTTGAGCAGTTCTTC
CASSLVTGVEQFF
>TRBD2|many|TRBJ2-3|TRBV4-3
TGCGCCAGCAGCCATCATGGGGGGGGACTCCGCACAGATACGCAGTATTTT
CASSHHGGGLRTDTQYF
>TRBD1|many|TRBJ2-1|TRBV4-1
TGCGCCAGCAGCCTCAGGGCCCCCGGGACAGGCCCGTATTTTTTC
CASSLRAPGTGPYFF
>TRBD2|many|TRBJ2-7|TRBV4-1
TGCGCCAGCAGCCAGGAGGAGCGGGGGGTGTCCTACGAGCAGTACTTC
CASSQEERGVSYEQYF
>.|many|TRBJ2-1|TRBV13
TGTGCCAGCAGCTTATGGGACAATTACAATGAGCAGTTCTTC
CASSLWDNYNEQFF
>.|.|TRBJ1-2|TRBV6-2/TRBV6-3
TGTGCCAGCAGTTCCCAGGGTGAGGACTATGGCTACACCTTC
CASSSQGEDYGYTF
>TRBD1|many|TRBJ2-4|TRBV3-1
TGTGCCAGCAGCCAAGGTGGGACAGGAAACATTCAGTACTTC
CASSQGGTGNIQYF
>.|few|TRBJ1-1|TRBV5-1
TGCGCCAGCACCACAGGGAACACTGAAGCTTTCTTT
CASTTGNTEAFF
>.|many|TRBJ1-1|TRBV10-2
TGCGCCAGCACACAGGGGAACACTGAAGCTTTCTTT
CASTQGNTEAFF
>.|many|TRBJ2-3|TRBV11-2
TGTGCCAGCAGCTTGACCCGCGGAGCAGATACGCAGTATTTT
CASSLTRGADTQYF
>.|few|TRBJ2-1|TRBV3-1
TGTGCCAGCAGCCAAGAAGGGAAAGCAAGCGATGAGCAGTTCTTC
CASSQEGKASDEQFF
>TRBD2|few|TRBJ2-1|TRBV19
TGTGCCAGTAGTGCGCCTAGCGGGGGGAACTACAATGAGCAGTTCTTC
CASSAPSGGNYNEQFF
>.|few|TRBJ2-1|TRBV7-7
TGTGCCAGCAGCACGACAGCCCGTCCTTACAATGAGCAGTTCTTC
CASSTTARPYNEQFF